This T cell receptor (beta chain) derives from a study of blood T cells in healthy people across ages. Caucasian, healthy and from Russia, the donors were aged between about 6 and 90. V was pared by 4 bases and J by 6 bases, with 12 bases between. Germline V gene lookup returns CDR1 SNHLY and CDR2 FYNNEI. The CDR3 loop spans 13 amino acids. A second PCR of 7 to 11 cycles used a sample-barcoded 5' primer and a J-beta primer mix. TCRdb used MiXCR to reprocess the 5' RACE reads, holding one entry per CDR3 protein. Of around 940,000 distinct CDR3 sequences listed, just over 50% were seen once; the top ten hold over 20%. This clonotype was detected a few times.

The receptor comes from a woman aged 60-70 years in good health. The sequencing input was blood. V and J are TRBV2 and TRBJ1-2, with a weak D call TRBD1 (6 bases). CDR3 amino acids: CASSASGEDGYTF. CDR3 bases: TGTGCCAGCAGTGCTTCAGGGGAGGATGGCTACACCTTC.